This T cell receptor beta chain was found in a study of a mutant IDH1 vaccine in newly diagnosed glioma. Study as a whole: Vaccines were first given 4-6 weeks after radiotherapy alone, or with temozolomide cycles.

CDR1 WSHSY and CDR2 SAAADI come from the germline V gene. This CDR3 comprises 13 residues. V gave up 9 bases and J gave up 6 bases, with 17 bases separating them. Study-wide points: It was about 93% of patients that developed vaccine-induced immune responses.

Time point here: week 5, during vaccination. All doses held 300 ug of mutant IDH1 20-mer peptide, with topical imiquimod. New WHO grade 3 or 4 IDH1-mutant, ATRX-lost astrocytomas were present in all donors. Only in-frame clones appear in the TCRdb table, and some are missing; sequencing was by immunoSEQ multiplex PCR. The sample lists tens of thousands of clones, more than 80% seen once, with about 12% in the top ten. Details on this clone: Its target is unknown.

The origin of this receptor is a man in his fifties with glioma. The chain uses TRBV10-2 and TRBJ2-5, with D possibly matching TRBD1 (6 bases). The specimen was PBMCs, collected from a glioma patient whose treatment included an IDH1 peptide vaccine. CDR3 bases: TGCGCCAGTAAAGCACAGGGATGGCAGACCCAGTACTTC. Its translation is CASKAQGWQTQYF.